This TCR beta chain was captured in a study of neurological immune-mediated disorders. Study outcomes and limitations: The multiple sclerosis repertoire cluster showed no association with any clinical or MRI feature. The authors stated that larger cohorts are needed. The level of TCR clonal expansion was highest in patients with HTLV-1-associated myelopathy and lowest in multiple sclerosis, where it fell below the level seen in healthy controls.

This clonotype occurred a few times. Its antigen is undetermined. The CDR3 loop spans 12 amino acids. Between the trimmed V and J ends, which lost 8 bases and 1 base, there was a span of 8 bases. Germline lookup yields CDR1 KGHSH and CDR2 LQKENI. By 5'RACE with 10-nucleotide random UMIs, the cDNA was made. From 15-18 subjects, every sequencing run obtained over 190 million TCR-beta sequences. TCRdb passed the 5' RACE reads through MiXCR, listing each CDR3 protein once. The top ten hold about 1.2% of the sample, which has about 120,000 distinct CDR3 sequences, about 3.4% seen once. The sample was PBMCs. This clonotype originated in a young woman with multiple sclerosis. This chain joins TRBV18 and TRBJ1-1; D is undetermined. CDR3 protein: CASAQRNTEAFF. The CDR3 DNA reads TGTGCCAGCGCACAAAGGAACACTGAAGCTTTCTTT.